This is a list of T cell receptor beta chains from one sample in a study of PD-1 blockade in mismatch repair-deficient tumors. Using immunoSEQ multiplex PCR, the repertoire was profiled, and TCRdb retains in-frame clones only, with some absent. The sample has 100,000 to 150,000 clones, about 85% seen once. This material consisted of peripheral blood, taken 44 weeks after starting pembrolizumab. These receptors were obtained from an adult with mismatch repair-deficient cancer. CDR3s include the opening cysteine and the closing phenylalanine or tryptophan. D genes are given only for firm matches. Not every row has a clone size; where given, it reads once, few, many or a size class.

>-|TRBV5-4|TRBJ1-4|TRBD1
CASSAMDREGEKLFF
TGTGCCAGCAGCGCGATGGACAGGGAAGGTGAAAAACTGTTTTTT
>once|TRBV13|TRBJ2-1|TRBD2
CASSSFQLAAPLEQFF
TGTGCCAGCAGCTCCTTTCAGCTAGCGGCCCCCTTGGAGCAGTTCTTC
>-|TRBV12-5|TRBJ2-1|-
CASGLTQGWSSYNEQFF
TGTGCTAGTGGTTTGACACAGGGTTGGAGCTCCTACAATGAGCAGTTCTTC
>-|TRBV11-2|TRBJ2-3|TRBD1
CASSDRVRTDTQYF
TGTGCCAGCAGCGACAGGGTGCGCACAGATACGCAGTATTTT
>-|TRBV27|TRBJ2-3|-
CASSLSGMTGTDTQYF
TGTGCCAGCAGTTTATCGGGAATGACAGGCACAGATACGCAGTATTTT
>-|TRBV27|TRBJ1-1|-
CASSLSLQQTNTEAFF
TGTGCCAGCAGTTTATCCTTGCAGCAGACTAACACTGAAGCTTTCTTT
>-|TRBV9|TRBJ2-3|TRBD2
CASSAGLAGIQYTDTQYF
TGTGCCAGCAGCGCGGGACTAGCGGGGATTCAGTACACAGATACGCAGTATTTT
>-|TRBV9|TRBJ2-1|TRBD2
CASSELLAGVNEQFF
TGTGCCAGCAGCGAGTTACTAGCGGGAGTCAATGAGCAGTTCTTC
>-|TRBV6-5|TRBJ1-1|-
CASSPTLTDGNEAFF
TGTGCCAGCAGTCCTACCCTGACGGATGGGAATGAAGCTTTCTTT
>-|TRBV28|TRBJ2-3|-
CASSLKRWGALRVDTQYF
TGTGCCAGCAGTTTAAAACGTTGGGGAGCTCTAAGGGTAGATACGCAGTATTTT
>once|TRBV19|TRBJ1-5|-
CASSIDGGGAGQPQHF
TGTGCCAGTAGTATAGACGGTGGGGGGGCGGGTCAGCCCCAGCATTTT
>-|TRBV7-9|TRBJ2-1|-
CASSSGLYNEQFF
TGTGCCAGCAGCTCCGGACTCTACAATGAGCAGTTCTTC
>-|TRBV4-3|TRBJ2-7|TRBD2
CASSEGRATEQYF
TGCGCCAGCAGCGAAGGGAGGGCCACCGAGCAGTACTTC
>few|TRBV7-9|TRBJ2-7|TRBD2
CASSLASGNTYEQYF
TGTGCCAGCAGCTTAGCGAGCGGGAACACCTACGAGCAGTACTTC
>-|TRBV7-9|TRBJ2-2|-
CASSFPVGNTGELFF
TGTGCCAGCAGCTTTCCGGTGGGGAACACCGGGGAGCTGTTTTTT
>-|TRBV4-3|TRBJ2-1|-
CASSQGGIGSPTDEQFF
TGCGCCAGCAGCCAAGGGGGAATTGGTAGCCCTACGGATGAGCAGTTCTTC
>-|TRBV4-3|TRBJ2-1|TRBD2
CASSQDSGLSSYNEQFF
TGCGCCAGCAGCCAGGATAGCGGGCTAAGCTCCTACAATGAGCAGTTCTTC
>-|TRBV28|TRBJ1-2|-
CASSLSARQRNYGYTF
TGTGCCAGCAGTTTATCGGCACGACAGAGAAACTATGGCTACACCTTC
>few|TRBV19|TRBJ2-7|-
CASSTRDTYEQYF
TGTGCCAGTAGTACTCGGGACACCTACGAGCAGTACTTC
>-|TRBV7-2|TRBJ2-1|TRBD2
CASSLGLAGEMAPGNEQFF
TGTGCCAGCAGCTTAGGACTAGCGGGAGAAATGGCGCCTGGGAATGAGCAGTTCTTC
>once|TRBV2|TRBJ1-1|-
CASSWGGINMNTEAFF
TGTGCCAGCAGTTGGGGCGGTATAAACATGAACACTGAAGCTTTCTTT
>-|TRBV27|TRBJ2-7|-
CASSTGVAEQYF
TGTGCCAGCAGCACAGGTGTGGCCGAGCAGTACTTC
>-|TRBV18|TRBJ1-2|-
CASSPGDGYTF
TGTGCCAGCTCACCAGGGGATGGCTACACCTTC
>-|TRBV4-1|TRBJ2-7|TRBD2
CASSHRTSASYEQYF
TGCGCCAGCAGCCATAGGACTAGCGCCTCCTACGAGCAGTACTTC
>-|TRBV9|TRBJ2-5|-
CASSDRRDKETQYF
TGTGCCAGCAGCGACCGCAGGGATAAGGAGACCCAGTACTTC
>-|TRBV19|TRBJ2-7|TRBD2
CASTPGHSGRADEQYF
TGTGCCAGTACTCCCGGGCATAGCGGGAGGGCCGACGAGCAGTACTTC
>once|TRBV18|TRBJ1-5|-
CASSPGARDQPQHF
TGTGCCAGCTCACCAGGGGCTCGGGATCAGCCCCAGCATTTT
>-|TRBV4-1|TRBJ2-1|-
CASSQESMGFNEQFF
TGCGCCAGCAGCCAAGAATCCATGGGGTTCAATGAGCAGTTCTTC
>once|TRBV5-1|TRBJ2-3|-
CASSLAPRATDTQYF
TGCGCCAGCAGCTTGGCCCCCAGGGCCACAGATACGCAGTATTTT
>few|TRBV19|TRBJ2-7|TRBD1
CASKPGTGTIYEQYF
TGTGCCAGTAAACCCGGGACAGGGACAATATACGAGCAGTACTTC
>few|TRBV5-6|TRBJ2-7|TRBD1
CASSLIPGQGHEQYF
TGTGCCAGCAGCTTAATTCCGGGACAGGGACACGAGCAGTACTTC
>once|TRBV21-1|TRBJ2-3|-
CASSSGGSLRDTQYF
TGTGCCAGCAGCAGCGGAGGATCCCTCCGGGATACGCAGTATTTT
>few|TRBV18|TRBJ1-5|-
CASSPQGSNQPQHF
TGTGCCAGCTCACCTCAGGGGAGCAATCAGCCCCAGCATTTT
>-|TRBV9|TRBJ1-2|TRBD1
CASSVSGTGIYGYTF
TGTGCCAGCAGCGTCTCCGGGACAGGGATCTATGGCTACACCTTC
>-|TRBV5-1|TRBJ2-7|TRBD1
CASSQATGSYEQYF
TGCGCCAGCAGCCAAGCGACAGGGTCCTACGAGCAGTACTTC
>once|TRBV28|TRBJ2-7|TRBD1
CASSLYSPGTGGFYEQYF
TGTGCCAGCAGTTTATACTCCCCCGGAACAGGGGGCTTCTACGAGCAGTACTTC
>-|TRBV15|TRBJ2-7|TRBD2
CATSGRTSGATYEQYF
TGTGCCACCAGCGGAAGGACTAGCGGGGCCACCTACGAGCAGTACTTC
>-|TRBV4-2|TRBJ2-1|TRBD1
CASSQTGESYNEQFF
TGTGCCAGCAGCCAAACAGGGGAATCCTACAATGAGCAGTTCTTC
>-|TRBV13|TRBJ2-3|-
CASSSGLKATDTQYF
TGTGCCAGCAGCTCTGGACTGAAAGCCACAGATACGCAGTATTTT
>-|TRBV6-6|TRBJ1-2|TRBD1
CASTGQGRNYGYTF
TGTGCCAGCACTGGACAGGGCCGAAACTATGGCTACACCTTC
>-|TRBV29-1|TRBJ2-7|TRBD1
CSVDTPGQGNEQYF
TGCAGCGTTGACACTCCGGGACAGGGGAACGAGCAGTACTTC